The rows below give T cell receptor beta chains drawn from one sample of a study of OX40 agonist ivuxolimab in advanced cancers. Sequenced by immunoSEQ multiplex PCR; TCRdb stores in-frame clones only, minus some. Found here are about 4,700 clones, less than 70% of them singletons; the top ten hold approximately 76%. Here the sequenced sample was CD4+ or CD8+ T cells sorted from blood, taken in a trial of the OX40 agonist ivuxolimab. These receptors came from an adult with an advanced solid tumor such as melanoma, head and neck, liver or kidney cancer. Both conserved end residues are part of each CDR3. The order of the fields is V gene, clone size, J gene, CDR3 length, CDR3 protein. A row's size may be missing; if present it is once, few, many or a size class.

TRBV6-1	NA	TRBJ2-1	15	CASIGTSGGYNEQFF
TRBV11-3	NA	TRBJ2-1	18	CASSLGTGSGGSYNEQFF
TRBV9	NA	TRBJ2-7	13	CASSGQGTYEQYF
TRBV28	few	TRBJ2-7	11	CASTGAYEQYF
TRBV28	NA	TRBJ1-1	16	CASSLALYRGGREAFF
TRBV10-3	NA	TRBJ1-1	13	CAISESPDTEAFF
TRBV9	NA	TRBJ1-1	11	CASSVPGTLLW
TRBV2	once	TRBJ2-7	14	CASSELLFSYEQYF
TRBV5-6	few	TRBJ1-5	17	CASSLTRGVYSNQPQHF
TRBV14	NA	TRBJ1-2	15	CASSQWTEKHYGYTF
TRBV6-6	NA	TRBJ1-1	16	CASIPISGTGFTEAFF
TRBV7-9	NA	TRBJ1-1	15	CASSRPGGEDTEAFF
TRBV27	NA	TRBJ1-6	18	CASSLYQGITSYNSPLHF
TRBV9	NA	TRBJ2-3	18	CASSVVGGGTSETDTQYF
TRBV27	NA	TRBJ2-2	15	CASSLSAGGTGELFF
TRBV7-3	NA	TRBJ1-5	14	CASSSAGQGQPQHF
TRBV7-7	NA	TRBJ1-1	15	CASSPIGTGEAEAFF
TRBV2	large	TRBJ1-6	13	CASSDGMGSPLHF
TRBV11-1	NA	TRBJ2-5	15	CASSSSDVSRETQYF
TRBV9	NA	TRBJ2-1	15	CASSVEAGYYNEQFF
TRBV2	NA	TRBJ2-1	15	CASRAGTSSYNEQFF
TRBV5-5	NA	TRBJ1-6	14	CASSLAGRNSPLHF
TRBV19	NA	TRBJ1-6	18	CAKTPTGTANTYNSPLHF
TRBV5-5	NA	TRBJ1-2	16	CASSWTTGTDNYGYTF
TRBV7-9	NA	TRBJ2-5	14	CASSLGAGKETQYF
TRBV7-2	once	TRBJ1-3	14	CASSLTGPGNTIYF
TRBV15	NA	TRBJ2-6	15	CATSRARSGANVLTF
TRBV11-2	many	TRBJ2-1	16	CASSPSGASSYNEQFF
TRBV5-1	few	TRBJ1-2	19	CASSSTEEQRSAYLISYTF
TRBV27	medium-sized	TRBJ2-7	14	CASKDGTGFHEQYF
TRBV10-3	once	TRBJ1-2	15	CAISESHLNLPGYTF
TRBV4-3	NA	TRBJ2-5	19	CASSQDWGHGGPLQETQYF
TRBV7-9	NA	TRBJ1-4	13	CASSRRWSEKLFF
TRBV7-9	NA	TRBJ1-2	11	CASSLAGSYTF
TRBV5-1	NA	TRBJ2-7	13	CARFHRIPYEQYF
TRBV4-2	NA	TRBJ2-5	19	CASSEGLNLAGTGAETQYF
TRBV6-5	few	TRBJ2-3	14	CASSYDSSTDTQYF
TRBV6-1	NA	TRBJ1-2	14	CASSEVAQAHGYTF
TRBV7-9	few	TRBJ2-1	14	CASSRPGTLNEQFF
TRBV11-1	medium-sized	TRBJ1-1	17	CASSLHDFGGMNTEAFF
TRBV4-2	NA	TRBJ2-7	15	CASSQVGGVTYEQYF
TRBV15	NA	TRBJ2-3	14	CATSRTGLTDTQYF
TRBV7-9	NA	TRBJ1-2	14	CASSKHPIFYGYTF
TRBV15	NA	TRBJ2-4	15	CATSTLGQGGNIQYF
TRBV6-1	NA	TRBJ2-2	15	CASSEQGARTGELFF
TRBV5-4	many	TRBJ2-5	15	CASSPEGQGQETQYF
TRBV27	NA	TRBJ2-7	15	CASSSHGTGDYEQYF
TRBV5-6	NA	TRBJ1-4	18	CASSGRADPVGDREKLFF
TRBV9	NA	TRBJ1-2	15	CASKEEELANYGYTF
TRBV19	NA	TRBJ2-3	17	CASSTLRTAPPTDTQYF
TRBV19	NA	TRBJ1-5	15	CASRQGGSSNQPQHF
TRBV19	once	TRBJ2-3	12	CASSWGADTQYF
TRBV27	medium-sized	TRBJ1-1	14	CASSSTGGFTEAFF